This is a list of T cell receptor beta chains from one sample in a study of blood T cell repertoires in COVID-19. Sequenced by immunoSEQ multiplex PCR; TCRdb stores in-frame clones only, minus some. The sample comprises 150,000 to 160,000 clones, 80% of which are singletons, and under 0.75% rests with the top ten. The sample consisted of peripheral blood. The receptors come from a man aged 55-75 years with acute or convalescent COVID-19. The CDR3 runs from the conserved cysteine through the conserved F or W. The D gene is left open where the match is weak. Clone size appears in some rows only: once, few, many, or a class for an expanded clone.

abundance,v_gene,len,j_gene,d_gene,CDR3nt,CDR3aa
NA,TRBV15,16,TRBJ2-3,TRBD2,TGTGCCACCAGCAGGGGGACTAGCGGCGACACAGATACGCAGTATTTT,CATSRGTSGDTDTQYF
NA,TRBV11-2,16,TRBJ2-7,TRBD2,TGTGCCAGCAGCTTGAGTACTAGCGGGGCAGGCTACGAGCAGTACTTC,CASSLSTSGAGYEQYF
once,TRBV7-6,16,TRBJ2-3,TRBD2,TGTGCCAGCACCCGGGGGGTAGCGGGGGGGCTGGATACGCAGTATTTT,CASTRGVAGGLDTQYF
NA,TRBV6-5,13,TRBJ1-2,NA,TGTGCCAGCAGTTCCGGGACTCGGGGGGGCTACACCTTC,CASSSGTRGGYTF
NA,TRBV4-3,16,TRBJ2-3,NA,TGCGCCAGCAGCCAAGACACTAGCCTCCTCACAGATACGCAGTATTTT,CASSQDTSLLTDTQYF
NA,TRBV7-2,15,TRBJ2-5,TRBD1,TGTGCCAGCAGCTTGTCGGGGACAGCTCAAGAGACCCAGTACTTC,CASSLSGTAQETQYF
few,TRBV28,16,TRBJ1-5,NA,TGTGCCAGCAGTACGCATAAGGGGTTTAGCAATCAGCCCCAGCATTTT,CASSTHKGFSNQPQHF
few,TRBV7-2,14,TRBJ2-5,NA,TGTGCCAGCAGGCCCGCAGGGGCTGGGGAGACCCAGTACTTC,CASRPAGAGETQYF
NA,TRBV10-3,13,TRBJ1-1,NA,TGTGCCATCAGTGTAGAAAGGAGCACTGAAGCTTTCTTT,CAISVERSTEAFF
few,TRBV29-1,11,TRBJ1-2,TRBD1,TGCAGCGTTCACGGGACAGGGATGTCGGCCTTC,CSVHGTGMSAF
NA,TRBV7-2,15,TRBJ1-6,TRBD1,TGTGCCAGCAGCCCCGAGACAGGGCCTCATTCACCCCTCCACTTT,CASSPETGPHSPLHF
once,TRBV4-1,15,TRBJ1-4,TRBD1,TGCGCCAGCAGCCCGTCAGACAGGGATAATGAAAAACTGTTTTTT,CASSPSDRDNEKLFF
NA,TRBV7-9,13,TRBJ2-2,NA,TGTGCCAGCAGCTTGTCTCCGGGCGGGGAGCTGTTTTTT,CASSLSPGGELFF
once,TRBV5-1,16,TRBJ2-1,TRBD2,TGCGCCAGCAGCTGGCAACTAGCGGGAGAGTGGAATGAGCAGTTCTTC,CASSWQLAGEWNEQFF
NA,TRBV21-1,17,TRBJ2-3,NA,TGTGCCAGCCGTTCCCTTGGGCAGCGGGGGTTCACAGATACGCAGTATTTT,CASRSLGQRGFTDTQYF
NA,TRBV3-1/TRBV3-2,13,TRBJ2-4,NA,TGTGCCAGCAGCCTAAGCATTGGAAACATTCAGTACTTC,CASSLSIGNIQYF
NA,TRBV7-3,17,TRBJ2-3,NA,TGTGCCAGCAGCTTAAGGGTAGGCGGGGTCGGTACAGATACGCAGTATTTT,CASSLRVGGVGTDTQYF
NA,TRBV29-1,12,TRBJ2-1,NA,TGCAGCGTTTGGGACTCCTTTAATGAGCAGTTCTTC,CSVWDSFNEQFF
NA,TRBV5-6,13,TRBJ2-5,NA,TGTGCCAGCAGCTTGACGACGGGGAAGACCCAGTACTTC,CASSLTTGKTQYF
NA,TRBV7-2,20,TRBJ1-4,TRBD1,TGTGCCAGCAGCTCAGCCCCGTGGGGCAGGGGGCGGGCCAATAGTCCCAAACTGTTTTTT,CASSSAPWGRGRANSPKLFF
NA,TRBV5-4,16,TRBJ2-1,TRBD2,TGTGCCAGCAGCTTGGGGACTAGCAGTTCCTACAATGAGCAGTTCTTC,CASSLGTSSSYNEQFF
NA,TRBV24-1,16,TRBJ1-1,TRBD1,TGTGCCACCAGTGTACAGGGGGTTCCCATGAACACTGAAGCTTTCTTT,CATSVQGVPMNTEAFF